These T cell receptor beta chains were read from a single sample in a study of neurological immune-mediated disorders. TCRdb passed the 5' RACE reads through MiXCR, listing each CDR3 protein once. The sample includes roughly 45,000 distinct CDR3 sequences, around 13% of them seen just once. Material: PBMCs. The origin of the receptors is a male donor with HTLV-1-associated myelopathy (HAM/TSP). CDR3s include the opening cysteine and the closing phenylalanine or tryptophan. Fields, in order: clone size, D gene, J gene, CDR3 length, V gene, CDR3 DNA, CDR3 protein. The D gene is left open where the match is weak. Clone size is stated in some rows and not others, as once, few, many or a class when expanded.

clone size: many; D gene: -; J gene: TRBJ1-5; CDR3 length: 17; V gene: TRBV7-6; CDR3 DNA: TGTGCCAGCAGCCGCTTGGGGATCGGTAGACTGCATCAGCCCCAGCATTTT; CDR3 protein: CASSRLGIGRLHQPQHF
clone size: -; D gene: TRBD2; J gene: TRBJ2-2; CDR3 length: 15; V gene: TRBV6-6; CDR3 DNA: TGTGCCAGCAGTTACAAGCGGGGGGGCATCGGGGAGCTGTTTTTT; CDR3 protein: CASSYKRGGIGELFF
clone size: -; D gene: -; J gene: TRBJ1-1; CDR3 length: 15; V gene: TRBV6-5; CDR3 DNA: TGTGCCAGCATTTACGTATCCTCCGGGGACACTGAAGCTTTCTTT; CDR3 protein: CASIYVSSGDTEAFF
clone size: many; D gene: -; J gene: TRBJ1-3; CDR3 length: 15; V gene: TRBV7-2; CDR3 DNA: TGTGCCAGCAGCTTAGAAGGGGACTTGGGAAACACCATATATTTT; CDR3 protein: CASSLEGDLGNTIYF
clone size: many; D gene: -; J gene: TRBJ2-7; CDR3 length: 15; V gene: TRBV5-1; CDR3 DNA: TGCGCCAGCAGCTTGAGGCCCCTAAGGAGTGGGGAGCAGTACTTC; CDR3 protein: CASSLRPLRSGEQYF
clone size: -; D gene: -; J gene: TRBJ2-5; CDR3 length: 17; V gene: TRBV12-3/TRBV12-4; CDR3 DNA: -; CDR3 protein: CASILGLAGGFAETQYF
clone size: few; D gene: TRBD1; J gene: TRBJ2-3; CDR3 length: 13; V gene: TRBV19; CDR3 DNA: TGTGCCAGCGGGACAGGCGTCACAGATACGCAGTATTTT; CDR3 protein: CASGTGVTDTQYF
clone size: many; D gene: TRBD1; J gene: TRBJ2-7; CDR3 length: 14; V gene: TRBV7-2; CDR3 DNA: TGTGCCAGCAGCTCAAGGACAGGGTCATACGAGCAGTACTTC; CDR3 protein: CASSSRTGSYEQYF
clone size: many; D gene: TRBD1; J gene: TRBJ1-4; CDR3 length: 14; V gene: TRBV6-5; CDR3 DNA: TGTGCCAGCAGCTCCGGGACAGGGAACGAAAAACTGTTTTTT; CDR3 protein: CASSSGTGNEKLFF
clone size: many; D gene: -; J gene: TRBJ2-7; CDR3 length: 13; V gene: TRBV6-5; CDR3 DNA: TGTGCCAGCAGAGGACGGAGCTCCTACGAGCAGTACTTC; CDR3 protein: CASRGRSSYEQYF
clone size: many; D gene: TRBD1; J gene: TRBJ1-1; CDR3 length: 15; V gene: TRBV11-3; CDR3 DNA: TGTGCCAGCACCTGGGGGGACAGGGGGCCTACTGAAGCTTTCTTT; CDR3 protein: CASTWGDRGPTEAFF
clone size: many; D gene: -; J gene: TRBJ2-7; CDR3 length: 11; V gene: TRBV20-1; CDR3 DNA: TGCAGTGCCCGCGGCTGGCCCGGCCTGTACTTC; CDR3 protein: CSARGWPGLYF
clone size: once; D gene: -; J gene: TRBJ1-1; CDR3 length: 13; V gene: TRBV10-3; CDR3 DNA: TGTGCCATCAATGGACAGCCGAACACTGAAGCTTTCTTT; CDR3 protein: CAINGQPNTEAFF
clone size: many; D gene: -; J gene: TRBJ2-7; CDR3 length: 16; V gene: TRBV7-2; CDR3 DNA: TGTGCCAGCAGCTTAGTTTCGGGAGACCTCGGTGGCGAGCAGTACTTC; CDR3 protein: CASSLVSGDLGGEQYF
clone size: many; D gene: TRBD1; J gene: TRBJ2-3; CDR3 length: 16; V gene: TRBV5-1; CDR3 DNA: TGCGCCAGCAGCATCGGGACAGGGCGGGGGACAGATACGCAGTATTTT; CDR3 protein: CASSIGTGRGTDTQYF
clone size: many; D gene: -; J gene: TRBJ1-6; CDR3 length: 15; V gene: TRBV20-1; CDR3 DNA: TGCAGTGCCCTTGCATGGAAGGCCGTCAATTCACCCCTCCACTTT; CDR3 protein: CSALAWKAVNSPLHF
clone size: -; D gene: -; J gene: TRBJ2-5; CDR3 length: 14; V gene: TRBV12-3/TRBV12-4; CDR3 DNA: TGTGCCAGCAGTATGAGACAGTGGCAAGAGACCCAGTACTTC; CDR3 protein: CASSMRQWQETQYF
clone size: many; D gene: -; J gene: TRBJ1-6; CDR3 length: 15; V gene: TRBV20-1; CDR3 DNA: TGCAGTGCCTCTCAGGTGCAGGTATCCGGCGCACCCCTCCACTTT; CDR3 protein: CSASQVQVSGAPLHF
clone size: many; D gene: -; J gene: TRBJ1-1; CDR3 length: 13; V gene: TRBV20-1; CDR3 DNA: TGCAGTGCTAGAGAGGGGGCGGACACTGAAGCTTTCTTT; CDR3 protein: CSAREGADTEAFF
clone size: many; D gene: -; J gene: TRBJ1-5; CDR3 length: 13; V gene: TRBV5-1; CDR3 DNA: TGCGCCAGCAGGGCCGGTGACAATCAGCCCCAGCATTTT; CDR3 protein: CASRAGDNQPQHF
clone size: many; D gene: TRBD1; J gene: TRBJ1-1; CDR3 length: 15; V gene: TRBV10-3; CDR3 DNA: TGTGCCATCAGTGCTCGAGGGGGCGCGGGCACTGAAGCTTTCTTT; CDR3 protein: CAISARGGAGTEAFF
clone size: many; D gene: TRBD2; J gene: TRBJ2-6; CDR3 length: 19; V gene: TRBV4-1; CDR3 DNA: TGCGCCAGCAGCCAAGTCATGCGGGGGGCCATCCCTGGGGCCAACGTCCTGACTTTC; CDR3 protein: CASSQVMRGAIPGANVLTF
clone size: many; D gene: -; J gene: TRBJ1-5; CDR3 length: 17; V gene: TRBV6-2/TRBV6-3; CDR3 DNA: TGTGCCAGCAGTTACTCGGCCGCTGATTATAGCAATCAGCCCCAGCATTTT; CDR3 protein: CASSYSAADYSNQPQHF
clone size: -; D gene: -; J gene: TRBJ2-5; CDR3 length: 12; V gene: TRBV14; CDR3 DNA: TGTGCCAGCAGCCAAGGCGTAGAGACCCAGTACTTC; CDR3 protein: CASSQGVETQYF
clone size: many; D gene: -; J gene: TRBJ2-5; CDR3 length: 12; V gene: TRBV18; CDR3 DNA: TGTGCCAGCTCAACCCTCAGTGAGACCCAGTACTTC; CDR3 protein: CASSTLSETQYF
clone size: many; D gene: -; J gene: TRBJ2-7; CDR3 length: 13; V gene: TRBV5-1; CDR3 DNA: TGCGCCAGCAGCCTGGGAGAGTCCTACGAGCAGTACTTC; CDR3 protein: CASSLGESYEQYF
clone size: once; D gene: TRBD2; J gene: TRBJ2-1; CDR3 length: 15; V gene: TRBV25-1; CDR3 DNA: TGTGCCAGCAGTGAATTCCTAGCGGGGTTGAATGAGCAGTTCTTC; CDR3 protein: CASSEFLAGLNEQFF
clone size: medium-sized; D gene: -; J gene: TRBJ1-1; CDR3 length: 14; V gene: TRBV20-1; CDR3 DNA: TGCAGTGCTAGGGATCCAGGGCGAGCCACTGAAGCTTTCTTT; CDR3 protein: CSARDPGRATEAFF
clone size: many; D gene: -; J gene: TRBJ2-2; CDR3 length: 13; V gene: TRBV9; CDR3 DNA: TGTGCCAGCAGCCTCGTGGCGTCCGGGGAGCTGTTTTTT; CDR3 protein: CASSLVASGELFF
clone size: many; D gene: -; J gene: TRBJ2-1; CDR3 length: 13; V gene: TRBV5-1; CDR3 DNA: TGCGCCAGCAGCTTGGGTGGGGCCAATGAGCAGTTCTTC; CDR3 protein: CASSLGGANEQFF
clone size: many; D gene: -; J gene: TRBJ2-2; CDR3 length: 14; V gene: TRBV7-9; CDR3 DNA: TGTGCCAGCAGCTACGACCCGAACACCGGGGAGCTGTTTTTT; CDR3 protein: CASSYDPNTGELFF
clone size: many; D gene: -; J gene: TRBJ1-2; CDR3 length: 16; V gene: TRBV20-1; CDR3 DNA: TGCAGTGCTAGAGATTTAGGCAGGGGATCTAACTATGGCTACACCTTC; CDR3 protein: CSARDLGRGSNYGYTF
clone size: many; D gene: TRBD2; J gene: TRBJ2-1; CDR3 length: 14; V gene: TRBV7-9; CDR3 DNA: TGTGCCAGCAGCATTAGCGGGGGGTACAATGAGCAGTTCTTC; CDR3 protein: CASSISGGYNEQFF
clone size: many; D gene: TRBD1; J gene: TRBJ1-4; CDR3 length: 14; V gene: TRBV5-1; CDR3 DNA: TGCGCCAGCAGCTCGGGACAGACGAACGAAAAACTGTTTTTT; CDR3 protein: CASSSGQTNEKLFF
clone size: many; D gene: TRBD2; J gene: TRBJ2-7; CDR3 length: 14; V gene: TRBV7-2; CDR3 DNA: TGTGCCAGCAGCCAAGCCGGGACTACCTACGAGCAGTACTTC; CDR3 protein: CASSQAGTTYEQYF
clone size: few; D gene: TRBD2; J gene: TRBJ2-5; CDR3 length: 16; V gene: TRBV29-1; CDR3 DNA: TGCAGCGTTGCCTCCCCAACTAGCGGGGGGCTGGAGACCCAGTACTTC; CDR3 protein: CSVASPTSGGLETQYF
clone size: many; D gene: -; J gene: TRBJ1-5; CDR3 length: 14; V gene: TRBV20-1; CDR3 DNA: TGCAGTGCTAGAGATATGCGGGGGAATCAGCCCCAGCATTTT; CDR3 protein: CSARDMRGNQPQHF
clone size: -; D gene: -; J gene: TRBJ1-1; CDR3 length: 16; V gene: TRBV5-6; CDR3 DNA: TGTGCCAGCAGCCCCCCACGCGGGGCTGGAGACACTGAAGCTTTCTTT; CDR3 protein: CASSPPRGAGDTEAFF
clone size: many; D gene: TRBD1; J gene: TRBJ2-5; CDR3 length: 14; V gene: TRBV20-1; CDR3 DNA: TGCAGTGCTTCCCCGGGACAGCTAAAAGAGACCCAGTACTTC; CDR3 protein: CSASPGQLKETQYF
clone size: once; D gene: TRBD1; J gene: TRBJ2-7; CDR3 length: 14; V gene: TRBV6-6; CDR3 DNA: TGTGCCAACAGTTACCCCGACAGGGTTTACGAGCAGTACTTC; CDR3 protein: CANSYPDRVYEQYF
clone size: many; D gene: TRBD2; J gene: TRBJ2-2; CDR3 length: 16; V gene: TRBV20-1; CDR3 DNA: TGCAGTGCTAGAGTAGGGAGGGAAGCGGGCACCGGGGAGCTGTTTTTT; CDR3 protein: CSARVGREAGTGELFF
clone size: many; D gene: -; J gene: TRBJ1-2; CDR3 length: 15; V gene: TRBV20-1; CDR3 DNA: TGCAGTGCGCCGGACGAGTCCCCCTCTATCTATGGCTACACCTTC; CDR3 protein: CSAPDESPSIYGYTF
clone size: many; D gene: TRBD2; J gene: TRBJ2-5; CDR3 length: 16; V gene: TRBV5-1; CDR3 DNA: TGCGCCAGCAGCTCCGGACTAGCGGGGGGGGAAGAGACCCAGTACTTC; CDR3 protein: CASSSGLAGGEETQYF
clone size: -; D gene: TRBD1; J gene: TRBJ1-3; CDR3 length: 17; V gene: TRBV5-1; CDR3 DNA: TGCGCCAGCAGTACATTGGGACAGGAATACTCTGGAAACACCATATATTTT; CDR3 protein: CASSTLGQEYSGNTIYF
clone size: many; D gene: -; J gene: TRBJ2-3; CDR3 length: 16; V gene: TRBV4-3; CDR3 DNA: TGCGCCAGCAGCCAAGACGGTGGCAGGGGCACAGATACGCAGTATTTT; CDR3 protein: CASSQDGGRGTDTQYF
clone size: few; D gene: -; J gene: TRBJ2-7; CDR3 length: 15; V gene: TRBV7-2; CDR3 DNA: TGTGCCAGCAGCGGCGATCGGACGGGGGTCTACGAGCAGTACTTC; CDR3 protein: CASSGDRTGVYEQYF
clone size: many; D gene: -; J gene: TRBJ2-2; CDR3 length: 14; V gene: TRBV18; CDR3 DNA: TGTGCCAGCTCACCACCGGGGCGCTCCGGGGAGCTGTTTTTT; CDR3 protein: CASSPPGRSGELFF
clone size: many; D gene: TRBD1; J gene: TRBJ2-5; CDR3 length: 16; V gene: TRBV5-1; CDR3 DNA: TGCGCCAGCAGCTTGGATGTGGGACAGGGTGGGGAGACCCAGTACTTC; CDR3 protein: CASSLDVGQGGETQYF
clone size: many; D gene: -; J gene: TRBJ2-7; CDR3 length: 14; V gene: TRBV7-2; CDR3 DNA: TGTGCCAGCAGCAATAACAGGGCGGCCTACGAGCAGTACTTC; CDR3 protein: CASSNNRAAYEQYF
clone size: many; D gene: -; J gene: TRBJ2-5; CDR3 length: 16; V gene: TRBV20-1; CDR3 DNA: TGCAGTGCTAGAGATCAGAAAGACAGCTTACAAGAGACCCAGTACTTC; CDR3 protein: CSARDQKDSLQETQYF
clone size: many; D gene: TRBD1; J gene: TRBJ1-2; CDR3 length: 13; V gene: TRBV20-1; CDR3 DNA: TGCAGTGCTAAACAGGGGGCTAACTATGGCTACACCTTC; CDR3 protein: CSAKQGANYGYTF
clone size: many; D gene: -; J gene: TRBJ2-5; CDR3 length: 15; V gene: TRBV7-9; CDR3 DNA: TGTGCCAGCAGCGATACTGGGACGGTTGCCCAGACCCAGTACTTC; CDR3 protein: CASSDTGTVAQTQYF
clone size: many; D gene: TRBD2; J gene: TRBJ2-7; CDR3 length: 18; V gene: TRBV18; CDR3 DNA: TGTGCCAGCTCACCTTCTGGCGGGCAGCGGGGGTCCTCCTACGAGCAGTACTTC; CDR3 protein: CASSPSGGQRGSSYEQYF
clone size: many; D gene: -; J gene: TRBJ1-1; CDR3 length: 13; V gene: TRBV5-1; CDR3 DNA: TGCGCCAGCAGCTTGGGTCTGAACACTGAAGCTTTCTTT; CDR3 protein: CASSLGLNTEAFF
clone size: few; D gene: -; J gene: TRBJ2-7; CDR3 length: 13; V gene: TRBV28; CDR3 DNA: TGTGCCAGCAGAATAGGGGGGGCCTACGAGCAGTACTTC; CDR3 protein: CASRIGGAYEQYF
clone size: -; D gene: -; J gene: TRBJ1-2; CDR3 length: 13; V gene: TRBV10-3; CDR3 DNA: TGTGCCCATTCTCCTTTGGGGGGCTATGGCTACACCTTC; CDR3 protein: CAHSPLGGYGYTF
clone size: many; D gene: -; J gene: TRBJ2-1; CDR3 length: 14; V gene: TRBV9; CDR3 DNA: TGTGCCAGCAGCGGAGGGGTGGCCTACAATGAGCAGTTCTTC; CDR3 protein: CASSGGVAYNEQFF